This TCR beta chain was profiled in a study of a mutant IDH1 vaccine in newly diagnosed glioma (dated by TCRdb to 2020 to 2022). Context from the whole study: Patients were given eight vaccinations, in weeks 1, 3, 5, 7, 11, 15, 19 and 23, which matched visits V03 through V10. Peripheral blood was drawn at six visits: V03 (baseline), V05, V07, V10, V12 and V13. Longitudinal TCRB deep sequencing was done for 25 treated patients, wherever samples were available for exploratory analyses. Vaccination was initiated 4-6 weeks after radiotherapy alone, or concurrently with temozolomide cycles in the chemotherapy-containing groups. Before enrollment, most patients had been given radiochemotherapy with temozolomide as standard therapy, while the rest had received either radiotherapy alone or temozolomide alone. The approximately 33 treated patients were approximately 60% male and around 40% female, with a mean age of around 40 years. What the study reported, not specific to this receptor: No apparent relationship was observed between pseudoprogression and alterations in the top peripheral T cell clonotypes detected by TCRB sequencing. It was noted by the authors that analyses of patient blood samples could not be reproduced owing to sample limitations. Immune responses induced by the vaccine were seen in 90% to 95% of patients across multiple MHC alleles. Availability determined which PBMC samples were chosen for TCRB deep sequencing.

Regarding this clone: Its recognized antigen is unknown. The sample holds no much larger clone one base away, and base qualities are not on file.

The time point label, read with the paper, signifies: week 11, during vaccination. Each vaccine dose, consisting of 300 ug of a 20-mer mutant IDH1 peptide in Montanide, was administered subcutaneously with topical imiquimod. Newly diagnosed WHO grade 3 or 4 IDH1-mutant astrocytomas showing loss of nuclear ATRX were present in the donors. The samples were drawn from NOA16, a multicentre, single-arm, open-label phase I trial in Germany that tested a mutant IDH1 peptide vaccine in humans for the first time. Genomic DNA for TCRB sequencing was extracted from EDTA blood using the DNeasy Blood and Tissue Kit. Library creation used the immunoSEQ multiplex PCR assay. Rearranged TCR beta chain sequences were amplified with the hsTCRB Kit following the manufacturer's protocol. Sequencing of TCRB libraries was carried out on an Illumina MiSeq. The study's own analysis went as follows. The proprietary platform of the kit vendor was used for demultiplexing, trimming and gene mapping. The immuneACCESS repertoire file appears here via TCRdb, limited to in-frame rearrangements. These files lack a portion of the clones; in checked studies, under half of the deficit traces to unresolved V genes, and the cause of the others is not known. That table is the source of V, J and clone size, and D and trimming were worked out from the DNA. The sample table holds some 25,000 clones, of which about 78% were seen once. The biggest ten clones account for more than 7.5% of the sample.

The CDR3 spans 14 residues, from the cysteine through the phenylalanine. Of the read, only the CDR3 DNA is kept; its 42 bases are in frame from base 1. The junction carries 10 bases between V and J, which are trimmed by 6 bases and 0 bases respectively. CDR1 and CDR2 (MNHEY, SVGAGI) derive from the germline V gene. The chain joins TRBV6-5 to TRBJ2-3, with the D gene not clear enough to name. Sequencing was performed on PBMCs, taken from a glioma patient whose treatment included an IDH1 peptide vaccine. The TCR was taken from a young woman with glioma. The DNA is as follows: TGTGCCAGCAGCCCTATTAGTAGCACAGATACGCAGTATTTT. This translates into CASSPISSTDTQYF.